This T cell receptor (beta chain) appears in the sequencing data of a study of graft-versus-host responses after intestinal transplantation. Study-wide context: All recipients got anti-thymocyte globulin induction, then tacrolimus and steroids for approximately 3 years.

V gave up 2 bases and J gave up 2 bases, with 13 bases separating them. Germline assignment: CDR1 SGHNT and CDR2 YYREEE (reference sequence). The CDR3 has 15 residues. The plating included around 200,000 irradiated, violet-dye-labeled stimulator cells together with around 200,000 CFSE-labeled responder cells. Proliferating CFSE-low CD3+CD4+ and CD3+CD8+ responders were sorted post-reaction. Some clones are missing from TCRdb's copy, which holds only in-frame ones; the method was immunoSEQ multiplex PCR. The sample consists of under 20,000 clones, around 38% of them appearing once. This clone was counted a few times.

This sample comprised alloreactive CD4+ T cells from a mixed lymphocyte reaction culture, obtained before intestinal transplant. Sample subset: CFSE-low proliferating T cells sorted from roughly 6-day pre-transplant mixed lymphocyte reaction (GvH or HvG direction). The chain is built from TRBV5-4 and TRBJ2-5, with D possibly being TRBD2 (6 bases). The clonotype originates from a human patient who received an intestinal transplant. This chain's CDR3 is CASSFYVTSQETQYF. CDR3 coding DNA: TGTGCCAGCAGCTTTTATGTGACTAGTCAAGAGACCCAGTACTTC. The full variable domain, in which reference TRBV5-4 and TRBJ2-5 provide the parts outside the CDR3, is ETGVTQSPTHLIKTRGQQVTLRCSSQSGHNTVSWYQQALGQGPQFIFQYYREEENGRGNFPPRFSGLQFPNYSSELNVNALELDDSALYLCASSFYVTSQETQYFGPGTRLLVL.